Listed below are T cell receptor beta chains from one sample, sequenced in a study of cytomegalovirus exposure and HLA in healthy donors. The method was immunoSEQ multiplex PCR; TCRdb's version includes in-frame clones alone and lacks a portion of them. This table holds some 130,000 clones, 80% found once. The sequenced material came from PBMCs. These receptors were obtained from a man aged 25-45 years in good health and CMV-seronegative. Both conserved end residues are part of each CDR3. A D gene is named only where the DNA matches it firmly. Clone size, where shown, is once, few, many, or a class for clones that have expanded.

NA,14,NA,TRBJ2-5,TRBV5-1,CASTSITGTETQYF,TGCGCCAGCACCTCTATTACAGGGACAGAGACCCAGTACTTC
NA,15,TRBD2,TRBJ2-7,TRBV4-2,CASSQGSSGSYEQYF,TGTGCCAGCAGCCAAGGCAGTAGCGGGAGTTACGAGCAGTACTTC
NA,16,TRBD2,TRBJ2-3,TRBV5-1,CASSPVLAGGTDTQYF,TGCGCCAGCAGCCCCGTACTAGCGGGGGGGACAGATACGCAGTATTTT
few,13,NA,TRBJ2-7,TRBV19,CASSTYDTLEQYF,TGTGCCAGTAGTACATACGACACCCTCGAGCAGTACTTC
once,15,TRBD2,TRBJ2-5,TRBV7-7,CASSFTTSGQETQYF,TGTGCCAGCAGCTTCACAACTAGCGGGCAAGAGACCCAGTACTTC
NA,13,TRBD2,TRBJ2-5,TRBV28,CASSPGGEKTQYF,TGTGCCAGCAGTCCTGGGGGGGAGAAGACCCAGTACTTC
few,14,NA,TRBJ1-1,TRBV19,CASSIRGPGAEAFF,TGTGCCAGTAGTATTAGGGGTCCTGGCGCTGAAGCTTTCTTT
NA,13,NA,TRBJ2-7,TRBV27,CASGIGIDYEQYF,TGTGCCAGCGGTATCGGGATTGACTACGAGCAGTACTTC
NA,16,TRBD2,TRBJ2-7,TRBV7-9,CASSSGTSGNSYEQYF,TGTGCCAGCAGCTCAGGGACTAGCGGAAACTCCTACGAGCAGTACTTC
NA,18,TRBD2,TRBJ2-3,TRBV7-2,CASSHRLAGERGTDTQYF,TGTGCCAGCAGCCATCGACTAGCGGGAGAGAGGGGCACAGATACGCAGTATTTT
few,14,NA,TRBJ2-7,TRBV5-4,CASSLDTRVREQYF,TGTGCCAGCAGCTTGGATACTAGGGTACGCGAGCAGTACTTC
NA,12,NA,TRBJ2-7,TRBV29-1,CSVEAETYEQYF,TGCAGCGTTGAAGCGGAGACCTACGAGCAGTACTTC
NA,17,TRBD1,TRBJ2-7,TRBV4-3,CASSQDPGQGINYEQYF,TGCGCCAGCAGCCAAGACCCGGGACAGGGGATTAACTACGAGCAGTACTTC
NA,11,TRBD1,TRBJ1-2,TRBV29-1,CSATGVYGYTF,TGCAGCGCCACAGGGGTCTATGGCTACACCTTC
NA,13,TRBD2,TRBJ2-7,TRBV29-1,CSVAGGSSYEQYF,TGCAGCGTTGCTGGCGGGAGCTCCTACGAGCAGTACTTC
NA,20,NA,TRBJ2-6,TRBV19,CASSRSHPLGASAGANVLTF,TGTGCCAGTAGTAGATCCCACCCTTTGGGGGCTAGTGCTGGGGCCAACGTCCTGACTTTC
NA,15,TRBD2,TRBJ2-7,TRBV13,CASSQGLAGTYEQYF,TGTGCCAGCAGCCAGGGACTAGCGGGCACCTACGAGCAGTACTTC
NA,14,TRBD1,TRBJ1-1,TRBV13,CASSPRDRETEAFF,TGTGCCAGCAGCCCCCGGGACAGGGAAACTGAAGCTTTCTTT
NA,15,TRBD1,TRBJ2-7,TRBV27,CASSPGTGGRDEQYF,TGTGCCAGCAGTCCGGGGACAGGGGGCAGAGACGAGCAGTACTTC
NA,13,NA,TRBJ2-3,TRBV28,CASTEMDSRAQYF,TGTGCCAGCACCGAAATGGACTCCCGAGCGCAGTATTTT
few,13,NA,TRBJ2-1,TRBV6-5,CASRADFYNEQFF,TGTGCCAGCAGAGCTGATTTCTACAATGAGCAGTTCTTC
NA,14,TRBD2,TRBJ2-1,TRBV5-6,CASSNGLAGGGQFF,TGTGCCAGCAGCAACGGACTAGCGGGAGGCGGGCAGTTCTTC
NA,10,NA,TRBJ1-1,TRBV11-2,CASSQGEAFF,TGTGCCAGCAGTCAGGGGGAAGCTTTCTTT
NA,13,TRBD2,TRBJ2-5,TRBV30,CAWWASGLETQYF,TGTGCCTGGTGGGCTAGCGGCTTAGAGACCCAGTACTTC
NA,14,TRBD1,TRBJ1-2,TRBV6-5,CASSILTGGYGYTF,TGTGCCAGCAGTATATTAACAGGGGGCTATGGCTACACCTTC
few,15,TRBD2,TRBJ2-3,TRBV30,CAWSVGGRNTDTQYF,TGTGCCTGGAGTGTCGGCGGGAGAAACACAGATACGCAGTATTTT
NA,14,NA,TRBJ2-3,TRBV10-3,CAISDGEAPDTQYF,TGTGCCATCAGTGATGGTGAAGCTCCAGATACGCAGTATTTT
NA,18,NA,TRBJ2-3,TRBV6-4,CASRAPKGGASSTDTQYF,TGTGCCAGCAGGGCCCCAAAAGGAGGCGCAAGTTCCACAGATACGCAGTATTTT
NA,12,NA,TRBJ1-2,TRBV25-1,CASSRLGEGYTF,TGTGCCAGCAGTCGGCTCGGAGAAGGCTACACCTTC
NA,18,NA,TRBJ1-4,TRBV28,CASSLYIPRSPTNEKLFF,TGTGCCAGCAGTTTATACATTCCCCGGAGTCCAACTAATGAAAAACTGTTTTTT
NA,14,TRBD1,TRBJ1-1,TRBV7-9,CASSHQGQGAEAFF,TGTGCCAGCAGCCACCAGGGACAGGGGGCTGAAGCTTTCTTT
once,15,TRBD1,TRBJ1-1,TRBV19,CASSTTGGGGTEAFF,TGTGCCAGTAGTACGACAGGGGGCGGAGGTACTGAAGCTTTCTTT
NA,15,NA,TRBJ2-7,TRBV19,CASSIDSSSPYEQYF,TGTGCCAGTAGTATTGACAGTTCGTCGCCCTACGAGCAGTACTTC
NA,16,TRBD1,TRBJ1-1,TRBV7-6,CASSSQTGEAGTEAFF,TGTGCCAGCAGCTCCCAGACAGGGGAGGCAGGAACTGAAGCTTTCTTT
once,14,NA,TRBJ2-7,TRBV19,CATRSASASDEQYF,TGTGCCACGCGTTCCGCTAGCGCTTCCGACGAGCAGTACTTC
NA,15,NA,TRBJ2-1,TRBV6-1,CASSGVGSSYNEQFF,TGTGCCAGCAGTGGGGTCGGGAGCTCCTACAATGAGCAGTTCTTC
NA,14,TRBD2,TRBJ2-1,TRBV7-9,CASSRRVSGNEQFF,TGTGCCAGCAGTCGACGGGTTAGCGGGAATGAGCAGTTCTTC
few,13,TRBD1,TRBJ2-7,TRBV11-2,CASSQGTEAKRNF,TGTGCCAGCAGCCAAGGGACAGAGGCTAAACGGAACTTC
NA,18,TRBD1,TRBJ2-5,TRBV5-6,CASSLRSGRGQVQETQYF,TGTGCCAGCAGCTTGAGGTCAGGCCGGGGACAGGTCCAAGAGACCCAGTACTTC
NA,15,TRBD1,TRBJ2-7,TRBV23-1,CASIRDRGRIDEQYF,TGCGCCAGCATCCGGGACAGGGGGCGCATCGACGAGCAGTACTTC
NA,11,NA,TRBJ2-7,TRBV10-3,CAISESSSQYF,TGTGCCATCAGTGAGTCTTCGTCGCAGTACTTC
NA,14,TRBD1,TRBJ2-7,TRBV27,CASSLRTGGYEQYF,TGTGCCAGCAGTTTAAGGACAGGGGGTTACGAGCAGTACTTC
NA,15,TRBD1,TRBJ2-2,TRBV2,CATLPYMTGSGELFF,TGTGCCACTTTACCATATATGACAGGGTCCGGGGAGCTGTTTTTT
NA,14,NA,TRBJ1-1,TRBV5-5,CASSLVTRNTEAFF,TGTGCCAGCAGCTTGGTCACCAGGAACACTGAAGCTTTCTTT
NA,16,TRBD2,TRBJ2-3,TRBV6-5,CASSYSATSAADTQYF,TGTGCCAGCAGTTACTCCGCGACTAGCGCCGCAGATACGCAGTATTTT
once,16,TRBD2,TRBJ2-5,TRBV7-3,CASSPPNSGRFETQYF,TGTGCCAGCAGCCCACCTAATAGCGGGAGGTTTGAGACCCAGTACTTC
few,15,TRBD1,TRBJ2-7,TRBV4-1,CASSHGTDFSYEQYF,TGCGCCAGCAGCCACGGGACAGACTTCTCCTACGAGCAGTACTTC
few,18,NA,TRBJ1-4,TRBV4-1,CASSQGRGLLATNEKLFF,TGCGCCAGCAGCCAAGGCAGGGGCCTTTTAGCAACTAATGAAAAACTGTTTTTT
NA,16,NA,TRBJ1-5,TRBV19,CASSIAQGRSNQPQHF,TGTGCCAGTAGTATAGCCCAGGGCCGGAGCAATCAGCCCCAGCATTTT
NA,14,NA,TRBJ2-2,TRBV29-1,CSVRGRGDTGELFF,TGCAGCGTCAGGGGCAGGGGGGACACCGGGGAGCTGTTTTTT
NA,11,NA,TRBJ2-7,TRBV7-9,CASSSQGGSYF,TGTGCCAGCAGCTCACAGGGTGGGTCGTACTTC